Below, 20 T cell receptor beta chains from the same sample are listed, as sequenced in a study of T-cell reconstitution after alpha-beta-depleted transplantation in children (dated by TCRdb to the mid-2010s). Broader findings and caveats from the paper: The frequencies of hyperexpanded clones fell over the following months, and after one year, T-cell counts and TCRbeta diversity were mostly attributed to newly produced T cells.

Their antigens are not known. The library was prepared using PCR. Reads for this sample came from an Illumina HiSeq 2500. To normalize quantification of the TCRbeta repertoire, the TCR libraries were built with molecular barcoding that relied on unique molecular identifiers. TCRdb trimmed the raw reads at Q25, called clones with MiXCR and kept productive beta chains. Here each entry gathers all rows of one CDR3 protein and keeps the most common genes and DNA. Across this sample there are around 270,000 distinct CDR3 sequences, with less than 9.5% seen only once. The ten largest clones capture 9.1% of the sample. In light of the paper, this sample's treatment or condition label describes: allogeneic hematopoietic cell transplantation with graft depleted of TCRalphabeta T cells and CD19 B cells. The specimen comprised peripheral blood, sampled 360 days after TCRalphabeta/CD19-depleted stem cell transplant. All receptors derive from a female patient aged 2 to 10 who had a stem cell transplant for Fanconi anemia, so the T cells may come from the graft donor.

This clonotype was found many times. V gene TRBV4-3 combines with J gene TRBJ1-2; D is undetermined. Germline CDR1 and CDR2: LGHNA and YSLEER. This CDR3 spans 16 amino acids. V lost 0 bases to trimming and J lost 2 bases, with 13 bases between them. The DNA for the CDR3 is TGCGCCAGCAGCCAAGATTTAGATGTGGCCAACTATGGCTACACCTTC. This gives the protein CASSQDLDVANYGYTF.

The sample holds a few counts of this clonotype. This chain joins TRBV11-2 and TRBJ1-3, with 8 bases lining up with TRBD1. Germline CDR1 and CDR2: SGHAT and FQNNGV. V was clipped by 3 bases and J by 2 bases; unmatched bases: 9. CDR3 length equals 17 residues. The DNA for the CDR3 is TGTGCCAGCAGCTTCGAACAGGGGGAGGAAGCTGGAAACACCATATATTTT. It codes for CASSFEQGEEAGNTIYF.

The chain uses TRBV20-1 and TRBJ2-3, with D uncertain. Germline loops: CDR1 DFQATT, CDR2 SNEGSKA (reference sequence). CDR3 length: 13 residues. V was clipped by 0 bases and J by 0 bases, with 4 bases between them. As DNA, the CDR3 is TGCAGTGCTAGAGAGCCTAGCACAGATACGCAGTATTTT. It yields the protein CSAREPSTDTQYF.

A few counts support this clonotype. The CDR3 coding sequence is TGCAGTGCTAGAGACGCTGACAGGTGGGGGAATTCACCCCTCCACTTT. Residues: CSARDADRWGNSPLHF. The rearrangement uses TRBV20-1 and TRBJ1-6; D is perhaps TRBD1 (6 bases). This CDR3 comprises 16 residues. Per the germline V gene, CDR1 is DFQATT and CDR2 is SNEGSKA (reference sequence). Trimming removed 0 bases at V and 7 bases at J, with 16 bases between.

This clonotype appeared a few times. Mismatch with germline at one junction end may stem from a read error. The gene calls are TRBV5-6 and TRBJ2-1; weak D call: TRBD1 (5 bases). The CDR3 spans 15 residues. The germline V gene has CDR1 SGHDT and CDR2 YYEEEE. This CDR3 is CASTLGRSSYNEQFF. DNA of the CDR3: TGTGCCAGCACCTTGGGGCGTAGCTCCTACAATGAGCAGTTCTTC.

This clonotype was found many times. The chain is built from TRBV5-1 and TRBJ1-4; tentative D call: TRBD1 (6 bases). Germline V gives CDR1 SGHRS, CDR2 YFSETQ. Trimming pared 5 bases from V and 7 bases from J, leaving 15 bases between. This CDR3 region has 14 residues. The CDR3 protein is CASSSQGWGEKLFF. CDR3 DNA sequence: TGCGCCAGCAGTTCGCAGGGGTGGGGTGAAAAACTGTTTTTT. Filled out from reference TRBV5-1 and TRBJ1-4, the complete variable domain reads KAGVTQTPRYLIKTRGQQVTLSCSPISGHRSVSWYQQTPGQGLQFLFEYFSETQRNKGNFPGRFSGRQFSNSRSEMNVSTLELGDSALYLCASSSQGWGEKLFFGSGTQLSVL.

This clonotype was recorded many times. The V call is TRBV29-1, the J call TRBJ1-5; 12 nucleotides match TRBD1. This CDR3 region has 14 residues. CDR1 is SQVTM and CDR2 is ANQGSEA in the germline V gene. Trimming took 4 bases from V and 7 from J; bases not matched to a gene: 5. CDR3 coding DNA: TGCAGCGTTGGGGGACAGGGGGCCGAGCAGCCCCAGCATTTT. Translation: CSVGGQGAEQPQHF.

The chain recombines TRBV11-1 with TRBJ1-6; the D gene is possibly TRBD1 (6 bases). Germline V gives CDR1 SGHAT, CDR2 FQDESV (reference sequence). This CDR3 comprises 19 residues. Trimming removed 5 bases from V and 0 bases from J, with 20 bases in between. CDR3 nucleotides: TGTGCCAGCAGCCCCTCAACAGGGACCCAGAGCTCCTATAATTCACCCCTCCACTTT. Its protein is CASSPSTGTQSSYNSPLHF.

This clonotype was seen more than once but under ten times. The CDR3 protein is CASSLGASGAWTDTQYF. In DNA, the CDR3 is TGTGCCAGCAGCTTAGGGGCTAGCGGGGCTTGGACAGATACGCAGTATTTT. The V gene is TRBV7-6, the J gene TRBJ2-3, with 9 bases matching TRBD2. The trim removed 1 base at V and 3 bases at J, leaving 8 bases unmatched. CDR1 is SGHVS and CDR2 is FNYEAQ in the germline V gene. The CDR3 covers 17 residues.

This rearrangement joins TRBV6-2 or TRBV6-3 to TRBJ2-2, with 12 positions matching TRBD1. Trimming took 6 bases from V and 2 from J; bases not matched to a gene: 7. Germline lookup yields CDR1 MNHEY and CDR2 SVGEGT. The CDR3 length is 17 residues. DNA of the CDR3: TGTGCCAGCAGCCCGAAGGGACAGGGGGCAAACACCGGGGAGCTGTTTTTT. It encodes CASSPKGQGANTGELFF.

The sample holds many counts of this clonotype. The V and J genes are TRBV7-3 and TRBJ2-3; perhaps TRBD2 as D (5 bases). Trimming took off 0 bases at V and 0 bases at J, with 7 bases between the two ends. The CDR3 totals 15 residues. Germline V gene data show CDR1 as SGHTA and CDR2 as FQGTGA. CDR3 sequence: CASSLTRGSTDTQYF. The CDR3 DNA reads TGTGCCAGCAGCTTAACTCGGGGAAGCACAGATACGCAGTATTTT.

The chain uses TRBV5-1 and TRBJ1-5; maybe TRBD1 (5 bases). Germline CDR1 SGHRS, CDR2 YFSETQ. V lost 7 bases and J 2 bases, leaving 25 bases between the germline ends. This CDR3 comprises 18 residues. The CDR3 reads CASGFRGGRAVGNQPQHF. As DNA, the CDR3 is TGCGCCAGCGGATTCAGAGGAGGCAGGGCGGTGGGCAATCAGCCCCAGCATTTT.

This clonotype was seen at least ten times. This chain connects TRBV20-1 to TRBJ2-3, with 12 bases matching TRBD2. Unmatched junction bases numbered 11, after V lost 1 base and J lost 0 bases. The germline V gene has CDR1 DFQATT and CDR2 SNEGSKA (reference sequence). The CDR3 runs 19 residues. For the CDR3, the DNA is TGCAGTGCTAGAGCCGGGTTGGCTAGCGGGAGGGTTAGCACAGATACGCAGTATTTT. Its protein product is CSARAGLASGRVSTDTQYF.

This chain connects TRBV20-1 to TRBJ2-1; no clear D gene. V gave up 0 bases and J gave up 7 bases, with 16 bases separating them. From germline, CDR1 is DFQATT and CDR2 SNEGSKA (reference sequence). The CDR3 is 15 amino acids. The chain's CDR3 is CSARDPRRLGNEQFF. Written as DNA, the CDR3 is TGCAGTGCTAGAGATCCCCGTCGGCTAGGAAATGAGCAGTTCTTC.

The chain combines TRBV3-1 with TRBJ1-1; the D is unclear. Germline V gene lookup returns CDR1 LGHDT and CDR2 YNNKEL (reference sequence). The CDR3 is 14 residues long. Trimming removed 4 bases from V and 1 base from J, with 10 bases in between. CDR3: CASSPIVGNTEAFF. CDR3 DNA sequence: TGTGCCAGCAGCCCGATTGTAGGGAACACTGAAGCTTTCTTT.

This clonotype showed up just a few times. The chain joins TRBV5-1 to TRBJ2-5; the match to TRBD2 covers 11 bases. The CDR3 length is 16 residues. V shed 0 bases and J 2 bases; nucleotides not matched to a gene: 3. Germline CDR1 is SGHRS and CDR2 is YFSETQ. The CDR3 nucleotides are TGCGCCAGCAGCTTGGCCAGACTAGCGGGGCAAGAGACCCAGTACTTC. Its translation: CASSLARLAGQETQYF.

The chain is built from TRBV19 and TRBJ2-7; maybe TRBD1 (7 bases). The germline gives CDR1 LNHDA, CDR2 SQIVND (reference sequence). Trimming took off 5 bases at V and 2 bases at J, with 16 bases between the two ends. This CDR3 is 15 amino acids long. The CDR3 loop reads CASSRSQGGTYEQYF. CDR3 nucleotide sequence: TGTGCCAGTAGTCGATCCCAGGGGGGCACCTACGAGCAGTACTTC.

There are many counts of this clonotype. CDR3 in DNA: TGCGCCAGCAGCTATGCCGGGACAGGGCTCGACAATGAGCAGTTCTTC. Translated, it gives CASSYAGTGLDNEQFF. The chain links TRBV5-1 to TRBJ2-1, with 9 bases that match TRBD1. CDR1 SGHRS and CDR2 YFSETQ come from the germline V gene. The CDR3 length is 16 residues. Trimming cost V 3 bases and J 5 bases; bases outside gene matches: 9.

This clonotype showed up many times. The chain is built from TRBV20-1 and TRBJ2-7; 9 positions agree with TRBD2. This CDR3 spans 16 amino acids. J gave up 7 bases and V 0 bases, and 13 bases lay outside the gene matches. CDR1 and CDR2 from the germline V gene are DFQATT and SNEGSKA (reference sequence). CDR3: CSARDPSGRIYVEQYF. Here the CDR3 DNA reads TGCAGTGCTAGAGATCCGAGCGGGAGGATCTACGTGGAGCAGTACTTC.

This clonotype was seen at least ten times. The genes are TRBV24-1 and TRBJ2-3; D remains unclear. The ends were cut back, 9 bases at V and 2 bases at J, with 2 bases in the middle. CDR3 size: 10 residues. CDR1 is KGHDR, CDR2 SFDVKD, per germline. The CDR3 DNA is TGTGCCACCCTCACAGATACGCAGTATTTT. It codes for CATLTDTQYF.